Presented here are 30 T cell receptor beta chains from one specimen sequenced in a study of identical twins. Each CDR3 protein is one row after TCRdb ran MiXCR on the 5' RACE reads. The sample lists roughly 570,000 distinct CDR3 sequences; 9% to 10% were seen once. This sample also appeared in a second study, on yellow fever vaccine responses in identical twins.

Sequencing was done on a sample of PBMCs. The receptors come from a woman aged 18-29 years in good health.

The chain has TRBV29-1 and TRBJ2-6, with 7 bases matching TRBD2. With 1 base clipped from V and 3 bases from J, the junction kept 6 bases outside the gene matches. CDR3 length equals 16 residues. Germline V gene lookup returns CDR1 SQVTM and CDR2 ANQGSEA. The DNA for the CDR3 is TGCAGCGTTGAAGGGCGGGGGTCGAGTGGGGCCAACGTCCTGACTTTC. This encodes CSVEGRGSSGANVLTF. The variable domain in full, completed from reference TRBV29-1 and TRBJ2-6, reads SAVISQKPSRDICQRGTSLTIQCQVDSQVTMMFWYRQQPGQSLTLIATANQGSEATYESGFVIDKFPISRPNLTFSTLTVSNMSPEDSSIYLCSVEGRGSSGANVLTFGAGSRLTVL.

This clonotype came up many times. The J gene is TRBJ2-7, the V gene TRBV7-2, with D possibly TRBD2 on 6 matching bases. The germline V gene has CDR1 SGHTA and CDR2 FQGNSA. The CDR3 totals 17 residues. V was trimmed by 4 bases and J by 3 bases, leaving 22 bases between them. The CDR3 DNA is TGTGCCAGCAGCTCAAGTGTGGGACTTCTAGGGAACTACGAGCAGTACTTC. Translation: CASSSSVGLLGNYEQYF.

This chain links TRBV30 with TRBJ2-1; D may be TRBD2 (6 bases). This CDR3 has 13 amino acids. The V and J ends lost 2 bases and 3 bases respectively, with 8 bases between them. Germline CDR1 and CDR2: GTSNPN and SVGIG (reference sequence). For the CDR3, the DNA is TGTGCCTGGAGTCGGACTAACTACAATGAGCAGTTCTTC. This sequence encodes CAWSRTNYNEQFF. Full variable domain (missing parts from reference TRBV30 and TRBJ2-1): SQTIHQWPATLVQPVGSPLSLECTVEGTSNPNLYWYRQAAGRGLQLLFYSVGIGQISSEVPQNLSASRPQDRQFILSSKKLLLSDSGFYLCAWSRTNYNEQFFGPGTRLTVL.

The chain is built from TRBV29-1 and TRBJ2-7; TRBD1 aligns across 10 bases. Losses at the gene ends were 4 bases for V and 4 bases for J; bases not matched to a gene: 13. The CDR3 is 16 amino acids. The germline gives CDR1 SQVTM, CDR2 ANQGSEA. CDR3 in amino acids: CSVGAPGQGDPYEQYF. The CDR3 coding sequence is TGCAGCGTTGGGGCCCCAGGACAGGGGGACCCTTACGAGCAGTACTTC.

Here the CDR3 DNA reads TGTGCCAGCAGACTACAGGATACCGGGGAGCTGTTTTTT. This gives the protein CASRLQDTGELFF. The rearrangement joins TRBV6-1 to TRBJ2-2, with a weak D call TRBD1 (5 bases). The CDR3 totals 13 residues. The V end lost 6 bases, the J end lost 5 bases, and 10 bases lay between the germline ends. Germline-derived CDR1 and CDR2 are MNHNS and SASEGT.

This clonotype occurred many times. This chain uses TRBV6-5 with TRBJ2-5, with 12 bases fitting TRBD2. After removal of 1 base from V and 5 bases from J, the junction contained 2 bases not matched to a gene. This CDR3 is 15 amino acids long. Germline CDR1 MNHEY, CDR2 SVGAGI. The CDR3 sequence is CASSYWLAGGETQYF. CDR3 bases: TGTGCCAGCAGTTACTGGCTAGCGGGAGGGGAGACCCAGTACTTC.

At least ten counts were recorded for this clonotype. This rearrangement joins TRBV5-6 to TRBJ2-3; D not resolved. The V end was cut by 4 bases, the J end by 0 bases, with 15 bases between. The CDR3 spans 16 residues. Per germline, CDR1 SGHDT and CDR2 YYEEEE. The CDR3 spells CASSADWGTSTDTQYF. In DNA, the CDR3 is TGTGCCAGCAGCGCTGACTGGGGAACTAGCACAGATACGCAGTATTTT.

This clonotype was counted between two and nine times. The chain combines TRBV27 with TRBJ2-1, with TRBD2 identical over 10 bases. The germline gives CDR1 MNHEY, CDR2 SMNVEV (reference sequence). The CDR3 runs to 18 residues. J was trimmed by 10 bases and V by 5 bases; bases with no gene match: 20. The CDR3, as DNA: TGTGCCAGCAGTCTATTAGGTCCTAGCGGGGGCTTCGGCCGAGAGCAGTTCTTC. Translating gives CASSLLGPSGGFGREQFF.

This clonotype was recorded a few times. The J gene is TRBJ1-2, the V gene TRBV10-3; 7 bases are shared with TRBD1. J lost 0 bases, V lost 9 bases, and 4 bases had no gene match. The germline V gene encodes CDR1 ENHRY and CDR2 SYGVKD. The CDR3 runs to 13 residues. CDR3 in DNA: TGTGCCATGGGGACAGCCCCTAACTATGGCTACACCTTC. Translating it yields CAMGTAPNYGYTF.

CDR3 loop: CASSHTGRNYEQYF. The DNA for the CDR3 is TGTGCCAGCAGCCACACAGGGAGAAACTACGAGCAGTACTTC. This chain links TRBV28 with TRBJ2-7, with D tentatively TRBD1 (6 bases). Trimming took 6 bases from V and 3 from J, leaving 15 bases between them. Germline CDR1 MDHEN, CDR2 SYDVKM. The CDR3 extends over 14 amino acids.

This clonotype showed up just a few times. The CDR3 sequence is CASSPGGGENYGYTF. The CDR3 coding sequence is TGTGCCAGCAGCCCAGGGGGGGGAGAGAACTATGGCTACACCTTC. V is TRBV7-2 and J is TRBJ1-2, with TRBD1 identical over 7 bases. V was pared by 5 bases and J by 2 bases, with 8 bases of the junction left unmatched. The CDR3 contains 15 residues. Germline V lookup: CDR1 SGHTA, CDR2 FQGNSA.

For the CDR3, the DNA is TGTGCCAGCAGTGATAAGCGGGGGAGCTCCTACAATGAGCAGTTCTTC. As protein: CASSDKRGSSYNEQFF. The chain uses TRBV6-4 and TRBJ2-1; TRBD2 matches at 8 bases. The CDR3 has 16 amino acids. Per germline, CDR1 MRHNA and CDR2 SNTAGT. The trim removed 3 bases at V and 0 bases at J, leaving 4 bases unmatched.

The chain has TRBV4-2 and TRBJ2-5, with 9 nucleotides matching TRBD2. The CDR3 length is 16 residues. The trim removed 4 bases at V and 3 bases at J, leaving 9 bases unmatched. Germline CDR1 and CDR2: LGHNA and YNFKEQ. The DNA of the CDR3 is TGTGCCAGCAGCCCGCGAGGTAGCGGGAGAGAAGAGACCCAGTACTTC. Its translation is CASSPRGSGREETQYF.

In its sample, this clonotype was seen many times. CDR3 region: CSARAPPYEQYF. DNA of the CDR3: TGCAGTGCTAGAGCACCGCCCTACGAGCAGTACTTC. The gene calls are TRBV20-1 and TRBJ2-7, with D uncertain. V was cut by 1 base and J by 2 bases, with 6 bases left in between. The CDR3 runs to 12 residues. Germline-derived CDR1 and CDR2 are DFQATT and SNEGSKA (reference sequence).

This clonotype was observed many times. The chain joins TRBV29-1 to TRBJ1-1; maybe TRBD1 (5 bases). The CDR3 sequence is 11 residues long. CDR1 is SQVTM and CDR2 is ANQGSEA in the germline V gene. V was shortened by 7 bases and J by 6 bases, with 12 bases between the two germline ends. CDR3 residues: CSGLGGAEAFF. In nucleotides, the CDR3 is TGCAGCGGCCTTGGGGGGGCTGAAGCTTTCTTT.

The chain has TRBV3-1 and TRBJ1-2; D is unresolved. CDR3 length: 13 residues. V was pared by 4 bases and J by 13 bases, with 19 bases between. The germline V gene encodes CDR1 LGHDT and CDR2 YNNKEL (reference sequence). CDR3 coding DNA: TGTGCCAGCAGCCTATCCGTAGGGCCCTACTTCACCTTC. Protein: CASSLSVGPYFTF.

This clonotype has a handful of counts. V usage is TRBV6-2 or TRBV6-3 and J usage is TRBJ2-7; D possibly corresponds to TRBD1 (6 bases). V was cut by 1 base and J by 3 bases, with 10 bases left in between. Germline CDR1 reads MNHEY; CDR2 reads SVGEGT. CDR3 length: 14 residues. CDR3 loop: CASSYWQGNYEQYF. Written as DNA, the CDR3 is TGTGCCAGCAGTTACTGGCAGGGGAACTACGAGCAGTACTTC.

J is TRBJ2-7 and V is TRBV19, with 12 positions matching TRBD2. This CDR3 has 14 amino acids. The junction had 3 bases not matched to a gene; V was cut back by 3 bases and J by 6 bases. CDR1 LNHDA and CDR2 SQIVND come from the germline V gene (reference sequence). CDR3 DNA sequence: TGTGCCAGTAGTATTGGACTAGCGGGGTTCGAGCAGTACTTC. Its translation is CASSIGLAGFEQYF. Full variable domain (remainder filled in from reference TRBV19 and TRBJ2-7): DGGITQSPKYLFRKEGQNVTLSCEQNLNHDAMYWYRQDPGQGLRLIYYSQIVNDFQKGDIAEGYSVSREKKESFPLTVTSAQKNPTAFYLCASSIGLAGFEQYFGPGTRLTVT.

This clonotype was seen at least ten times. One junction end does not reproduce the germline sequence, and a read error may be involved. The chain employs TRBV28 and TRBJ2-2; 12 nucleotides align to TRBD2. The CDR3 contains 15 residues. Germline values: CDR1 MDHEN, CDR2 SYDVKM. CDR3 sequence: CASRRTSGNSGELFF. DNA for the CDR3: TGTGCCAGCAGGAGGACTAGCGGGAACTCCGGGGAGCTGTTTTTT.

In DNA form, the CDR3 reads TGTGCCATCAATGCTGGACAGGGGCTCGCCGGGGAGCTGTTTTTT. This codes for CAINAGQGLAGELFF. The V and J genes are TRBV10-3 and TRBJ2-2; 9 nucleotides agree with TRBD1. The CDR3 sequence is 15 residues long. Germline CDR1 ENHRY, CDR2 SYGVKD. The trim removed 7 bases at V and 6 bases at J, leaving 9 bases unmatched.

This clonotype was recorded a few times. Here the CDR3 reads CASSLNAGTTIEQYF. The CDR3 nucleotides read TGTGCCAGCAGCTTAAATGCCGGGACGACAATCGAGCAGTACTTC. The rearrangement joins TRBV7-3 to TRBJ2-7; D possibly matches TRBD1 or TRBD2 (5 bases each). Germline CDR1 and CDR2: SGHTA and FQGTGA. The V and J ends lost 1 base and 6 bases respectively, with 16 bases between them. CDR3 size: 15 residues.

This clonotype was seen only a few times. The chain has TRBV15 and TRBJ2-1; D is uncertain. Germline V gene lookup returns CDR1 LNHNV and CDR2 YYDKDF (reference sequence). The CDR3 covers 13 residues. V was cut by 1 base and J by 7 bases, with 8 bases left in between. DNA for the CDR3: TGTGCCACCAGCAGAGCCTCGCGGAATGAGCAGTTCTTC. This codes for CATSRASRNEQFF.

The chain employs TRBV23-1 and TRBJ2-7; the match to TRBD1 covers 11 bases. TRBV23-1 is recorded as an ORF, its role being uncertain. The CDR3 is 18 amino acids. V shed 3 bases, J shed 3 bases, and the junction held 13 bases outside the gene matches. The CDR3 nucleotides read TGCGCCAGCAGTCAGTCAATCCGGTGGGACAGGGGGGACTACGAGCAGTACTTC. Translation gives CASSQSIRWDRGDYEQYF.

This clonotype has a count of ten or more. The V gene is TRBV5-1, the J gene TRBJ2-3; 8 nucleotides line up with TRBD1. Per germline, CDR1 SGHRS and CDR2 YFSETQ. This CDR3 contains 14 residues. V was pared by 2 bases and J by 6 bases, with 5 bases of the junction left unmatched. The CDR3 protein is CASSLGQGKDTQYF. Written as DNA, the CDR3 is TGCGCCAGCAGCTTAGGACAGGGCAAGGATACGCAGTATTTT.

This chain uses TRBV15 with TRBJ2-1; TRBD1 aligns across 11 bases. This CDR3 has 13 amino acids. The trim removed 9 bases at V and 3 bases at J, leaving 1 base unmatched. From germline, CDR1 is LNHNV and CDR2 YYDKDF (reference sequence). As DNA, the CDR3 is TGTGCCACTGGGACAGGGGGCTACAATGAGCAGTTCTTC. Its translation is CATGTGGYNEQFF.

The table lists this clonotype with a few counts. The V and J genes are TRBV29-1 and TRBJ2-2; 9 nucleotides align to TRBD1. V lost 5 bases to trimming and J lost 6 bases; unmatched junction nucleotides: 7. CDR3 length: 14 amino acids. The germline CDR1 and CDR2 sequences are SQVTM and ANQGSEA. For the CDR3, the DNA is TGCAGCGTTCTAGGGGACAGGGAAGCCGGGGAGCTGTTTTTT. Translated: CSVLGDREAGELFF.

This clonotype was detected only a few times. The chain links TRBV7-9 to TRBJ2-3; D gene ambiguous. Trimming shortened V by 5 bases and J by 6 bases, and 18 bases separated the two germline ends. Germline-derived CDR1 and CDR2 are SEHNR and FQNEAQ (reference sequence). This CDR3 is built from 15 residues. The CDR3 spells CASSLWGSAGDTQYF. As DNA, the CDR3 is TGTGCCAGCAGCCTGTGGGGAAGCGCCGGGGATACGCAGTATTTT.

This clonotype was counted between two and nine times. This chain links TRBV5-1 with TRBJ1-6; maybe TRBD1 (5 bases). There are 16 residues in the CDR3. Between the trimmed V and J ends, which lost 0 bases and 6 bases, there was a span of 13 bases. CDR1 SGHRS and CDR2 YFSETQ come from the germline V gene. The CDR3 DNA sequence: TGCGCCAGCAGCTTGGCGGTCAGGGATACTAATTCACCCCTCCACTTT. This sequence encodes CASSLAVRDTNSPLHF.

This clonotype was recorded at least ten times. V usage is TRBV7-9 and J usage is TRBJ1-1; TRBD1 might be the D (6 bases). V was cut by 5 bases and J by 1 base, with 8 bases left in between. The length of the CDR3 is 13 residues. The germline CDR1 and CDR2 sequences are SEHNR and FQNEAQ (reference sequence). For the CDR3, the DNA is TGTGCCAGCAGCCGGACAGAGAACACTGAAGCTTTCTTT. Its protein product is CASSRTENTEAFF.

This clonotype was recorded at least ten times. The chain uses TRBV5-1 and TRBJ2-1, with 7 bases matching TRBD2. The trim removed 3 bases at V and 9 bases at J, leaving 6 bases unmatched. The CDR3 is 13 residues long. Germline CDR1 is SGHRS and CDR2 is YFSETQ. The CDR3 DNA reads TGCGCCAGCAGCTCAATACCTAGCGGTGAGCAGTTCTTC. It encodes CASSSIPSGEQFF.